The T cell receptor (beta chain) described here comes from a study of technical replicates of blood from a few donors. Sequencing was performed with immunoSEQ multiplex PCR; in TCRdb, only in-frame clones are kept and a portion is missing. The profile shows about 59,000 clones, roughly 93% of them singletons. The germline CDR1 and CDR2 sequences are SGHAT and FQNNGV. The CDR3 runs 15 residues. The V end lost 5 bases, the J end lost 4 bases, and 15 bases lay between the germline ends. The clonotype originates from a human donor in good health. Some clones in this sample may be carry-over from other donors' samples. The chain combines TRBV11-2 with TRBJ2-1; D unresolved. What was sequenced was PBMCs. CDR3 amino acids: CASSGNYLTYNEQFF. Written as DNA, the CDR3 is TGTGCCAGCAGCGGTAACTACCTAACTTACAATGAGCAGTTCTTC. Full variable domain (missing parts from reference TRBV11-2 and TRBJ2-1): EAGVAQSPRYKIIEKRQSVAFWCNPISGHATLYWYQQILGQGPKLLIQFQNNGVVDDSQLPKDRFSAERLKGVDSTLKIQPAKLEDSAVYLCASSGNYLTYNEQFFGPGTRLTVL.